The 20 T cell receptor beta chains given below trace back to one sample, sequenced in a study of CD8 T cells in Susac syndrome. RNA totalling roughly 0.45 to 1 ug underwent reverse transcription with random hexamers. TCRdb called the immunoSEQ multiplex PCR reads again in MiXCR, with one record for every CDR3 protein. Seen here are around 270,000 distinct CDR3 sequences, roughly 90% observed once, and the top ten hold approximately 0.2%. Sequenced: CD8+ T cells from PBMCs. Receptor source: a human donor with multiple sclerosis.

The chain carries TRBV7-3 and TRBJ2-3; 10 nucleotides match TRBD2. This CDR3 comprises 16 residues. Trimming at V came to 4 bases and at J to 5 bases, leaving 9 bases not matched to a gene. Germline V gives CDR1 SGHTA, CDR2 FQGTGA. The CDR3 spells CASSSLAGGPLDTQYF. CDR3 DNA sequence: TGTGCCAGCAGCTCCTTAGCGGGGGGCCCCTTAGATACGCAGTATTTT.

The chain carries TRBV15 and TRBJ2-7, with 8 bases identical to TRBD2. The length of the CDR3 is 17 residues. Losses at the gene ends were 0 bases for V and 0 bases for J; bases not matched to a gene: 7. Germline V gives CDR1 LNHNV, CDR2 YYDKDF (reference sequence). The CDR3 is CATSRDWPAGDSYEQYF. The CDR3 nucleotides read TGTGCCACCAGCAGAGATTGGCCAGCGGGAGACTCCTACGAGCAGTACTTC. Full variable domain (rest looked up from reference TRBV15 and TRBJ2-7): DAMVIQNPRYQVTQFGKPVTLSCSQTLNHNVMYWYQQKSSQAPKLLFHYYDKDFNNEADTPDNFQSRRPNTSFCFLDIRSPGLGDTAMYLCATSRDWPAGDSYEQYFGPGTRLTVT.

V and J are TRBV5-1 and TRBJ1-1; D is ambiguous. V dropped 3 bases and J dropped 7 bases, with 13 bases sitting between them. Germline V gene lookup returns CDR1 SGHRS and CDR2 YFSETQ. The CDR3 has 13 residues. CDR3 loop: CASSWVTRSEAFF. In DNA form, the CDR3 reads TGCGCCAGCAGCTGGGTAACCAGAAGTGAAGCTTTCTTT.

This clonotype was observed a handful of times. The J gene is TRBJ2-2, the V gene TRBV7-9; D remains ambiguous. Trimming removed 6 bases from V and 1 base from J, with 6 bases in between. Germline CDR1 SEHNR, CDR2 FQNEAQ (reference sequence). This CDR3 is 13 amino acids long. The CDR3 DNA is TGTGCCAGCAGTCCAGGGAACACCGGGGAGCTGTTTTTT. This encodes CASSPGNTGELFF.

The gene calls are TRBV28 and TRBJ2-3; the D gene is possibly TRBD2 (5 bases). Between the trimmed V and J ends, which lost 3 bases and 0 bases, there was a span of 10 bases. The germline V gene encodes CDR1 MDHEN and CDR2 SYDVKM. The CDR3 contains 15 residues. The CDR3 protein is CASSLGEFSTDTQYF. The CDR3, as DNA: TGTGCCAGCAGTTTGGGAGAATTCAGCACAGATACGCAGTATTTT.

The chain uses TRBV20-1 and TRBJ1-5, with 9 bases identical to TRBD1. Germline V lookup: CDR1 DFQATT, CDR2 SNEGSKA (reference sequence). After removal of 0 bases from V and 9 bases from J, the junction contained 6 bases not matched to a gene. This CDR3 has 14 residues. CDR3 coding DNA: TGCAGTGCTAGAGATTACCGGGACAGGGTGCCCCAGCATTTT. Translated, it gives CSARDYRDRVPQHF.

CDR3: CASSPEESNTGELFF. CDR3 in DNA: TGTGCCAGCAGCCCCGAGGAGTCGAACACCGGGGAGCTGTTTTTT. The V call is TRBV7-3, the J call TRBJ2-2; unclear D gene. With 5 bases removed from V and 0 bases from J, the gap between germline ends came to 10 bases. The CDR3 sequence is 15 residues long. Germline V lookup: CDR1 SGHTA, CDR2 FQGTGA. The variable domain in full, with the rest retrieved from reference TRBV7-3 and TRBJ2-2, is GAGVSQTPSNKVTEKGKYVELRCDPISGHTALYWYRQSLGQGPEFLIYFQGTGAADDSGLPNDRFFAVRPEGSVSTLKIQRTERGDSAVYLCASSPEESNTGELFFGEGSRLTVL.

This clonotype was observed a few times. The chain links TRBV7-6 to TRBJ1-4; 9 bases map to TRBD1. Germline V gene lookup returns CDR1 SGHVS and CDR2 FNYEAQ. This CDR3 has 14 residues. J gave up 7 bases and V 5 bases, and 5 bases lay outside the gene matches. The CDR3: CASSAGTGSEKLFF. The CDR3 bases are TGTGCCAGCAGCGCCGGGACAGGGAGTGAAAAACTGTTTTTT.

CDR3 in DNA: TGCGCCAGCAGCCAAGATGACACCCCCGAGAGTAAGACTGAAGCTTTCTTT. It specifies CASSQDDTPESKTEAFF. The chain combines TRBV4-1 with TRBJ1-1; D remains unclear. CDR3 length: 17 amino acids. The germline CDR1 and CDR2 sequences are MGHRA and YSYEKL. V lost 0 bases to trimming and J lost 5 bases, with 19 bases between them.

This rearrangement joins TRBV4-1 to TRBJ2-4; D remains ambiguous. The V and J ends lost 1 base and 4 bases respectively, with 8 bases between them. Germline V gene sequence: CDR1 MGHRA, CDR2 YSYEKL. This CDR3 comprises 14 residues. The CDR3 DNA is TGCGCCAGCAGCCAAGTTACCAGTAAAAACATTCAGTACTTC. Translating gives CASSQVTSKNIQYF.

This clonotype appeared a single time. V gene TRBV11-2 combines with J gene TRBJ2-3; D remains unclear. V lost 1 base to trimming and J lost 0 bases, with 8 bases between them. Germline V gene lookup returns CDR1 SGHAT and CDR2 FQNNGV. CDR3 length: 15 residues. The CDR3 DNA reads as TGTGCCAGCAGCTTAGCTTGGGGTAGCACAGATACGCAGTATTTT. The encoded protein is CASSLAWGSTDTQYF.

In DNA, the CDR3 is TGCAGTGCTAGAGGGAATCTCTTCAATCGGCGGAATCCCTACGAGCAGTACTTC. It encodes CSARGNLFNRRNPYEQYF. The rearrangement links TRBV20-1 to TRBJ2-7, with D uncertain. This CDR3 comprises 18 residues. In germline, CDR1 is DFQATT, CDR2 SNEGSKA (reference sequence). V lost 1 base to trimming and J lost 2 bases, with 24 bases between them.

This sequence joins TRBV30 and TRBJ2-1; TRBD1 matches 7 bases. Germline CDR1 reads GTSNPN; CDR2 reads SVGIG (reference sequence). This CDR3 is built from 21 residues. V trimming: 0 bases; J trimming: 0 bases; junction bases outside the gene matches: 20. Written as DNA, the CDR3 is TGTGCCTGGAGTGTCACTTCTGGACAGGCGTACAGCACCGGCTCCTACAATGAGCAGTTCTTC. Its translation: CAWSVTSGQAYSTGSYNEQFF.

The chain is built from TRBV13 and TRBJ1-2; 7 positions agree with TRBD1. The V gene's germline CDR1 is PRHDT and CDR2 FYEKMQ (reference sequence). The V and J ends lost 5 bases and 3 bases, in that order; junction bases with no gene match: 6. The CDR3 consists of 14 residues. Here the CDR3 reads CASSRGGQYYGYTF. CDR3 bases: TGTGCCAGCAGCCGGGGGGGACAGTACTATGGCTACACCTTC.

V usage is TRBV10-3 and J usage is TRBJ1-1; no definite D call. The CDR3 contains 13 residues. Trimming left V 4 bases short and J 3 bases short, with 9 bases between. Germline lookup yields CDR1 ENHRY and CDR2 SYGVKD. DNA of the CDR3: TGTGCCATCAGTGGGCGGTTGTACACTGAAGCTTTCTTT. Translating gives CAISGRLYTEAFF.

V gene TRBV7-6 combines with J gene TRBJ2-7; possible D gene TRBD2, 5 bases. From germline, CDR1 is SGHVS and CDR2 FNYEAQ. CDR3 size: 14 residues. Trimming took 3 bases from V and 7 from J, leaving 16 bases between them. Here the CDR3 reads CASSLAGPTGEQYF. DNA of the CDR3: TGTGCCAGCAGCTTGGCCGGCCCAACGGGGGAGCAGTACTTC.

The chain recombines TRBV6-2 or TRBV6-3 with TRBJ2-1; 7 bases fit TRBD2. The germline gives CDR1 MNHEY, CDR2 SVGEGT. With 5 bases clipped from V and 2 bases from J, the junction kept 6 bases outside the gene matches. The CDR3 is 15 residues long. CDR3 in DNA: TGTGCCAGCAGTCCCGGACTAGGGGCCTACAATGAGCAGTTCTTC. Residues: CASSPGLGAYNEQFF.

This clonotype was detected once. The chain joins TRBV19 to TRBJ2-1; maybe TRBD2 (5 bases). This CDR3 has 15 amino acids. Germline V gene data show CDR1 as LNHDA and CDR2 as SQIVND (reference sequence). V lost 4 bases and J 1 base, leaving 11 bases between the germline ends. The CDR3 spells CASSTTSLSYNEQFF. The CDR3 DNA sequence: TGTGCCAGTAGTACTACTAGTTTGTCCTACAATGAGCAGTTCTTC.

This chain joins TRBV20-1 and TRBJ2-1; TRBD2 aligns across 12 bases. Germline lookup yields CDR1 DFQATT and CDR2 SNEGSKA (reference sequence). CDR3 size: 16 residues. V trimming: 5 bases; J trimming: 9 bases; junction bases outside the gene matches: 14. The CDR3 loop is CSAPPRTSGDSGEQFF. DNA of the CDR3: TGCAGTGCTCCTCCCCGGACTAGCGGGGACTCTGGTGAGCAGTTCTTC.

This clonotype was counted between two and nine times. The rearrangement links TRBV4-1 to TRBJ1-2; TRBD1 aligns across 12 bases. V lost 1 base to trimming and J lost 8 bases; unmatched junction nucleotides: 11. The CDR3 contains 17 residues. Germline loops: CDR1 MGHRA, CDR2 YSYEKL. The CDR3 DNA reads as TGCGCCAGCAGCCAAGGGTCGTCGGGACAGGGGGCGCGGGGCTACACCTTC. As protein: CASSQGSSGQGARGYTF.